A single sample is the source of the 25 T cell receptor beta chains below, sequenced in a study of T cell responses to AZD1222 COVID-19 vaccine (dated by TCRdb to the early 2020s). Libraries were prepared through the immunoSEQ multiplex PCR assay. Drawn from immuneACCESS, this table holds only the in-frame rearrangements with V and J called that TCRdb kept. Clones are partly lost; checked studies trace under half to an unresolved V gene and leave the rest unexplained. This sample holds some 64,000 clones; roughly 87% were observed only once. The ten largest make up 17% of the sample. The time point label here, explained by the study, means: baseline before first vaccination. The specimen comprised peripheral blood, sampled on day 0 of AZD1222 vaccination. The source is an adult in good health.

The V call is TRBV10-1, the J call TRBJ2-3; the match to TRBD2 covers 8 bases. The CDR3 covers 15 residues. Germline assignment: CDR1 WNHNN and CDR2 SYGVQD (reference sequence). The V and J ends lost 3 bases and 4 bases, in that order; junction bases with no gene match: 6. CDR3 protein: CASSDMAGGPDTQYF. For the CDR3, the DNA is TGCGCCAGCAGTGATATGGCGGGAGGCCCAGATACGCAGTATTTT.

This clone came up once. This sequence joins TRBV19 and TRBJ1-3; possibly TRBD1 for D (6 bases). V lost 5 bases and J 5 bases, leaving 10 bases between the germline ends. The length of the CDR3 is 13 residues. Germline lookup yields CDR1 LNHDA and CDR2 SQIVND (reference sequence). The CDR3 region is CASSFGQRNTIYF. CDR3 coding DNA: TGTGCCAGTAGTTTTGGACAGAGAAACACCATATATTTT.

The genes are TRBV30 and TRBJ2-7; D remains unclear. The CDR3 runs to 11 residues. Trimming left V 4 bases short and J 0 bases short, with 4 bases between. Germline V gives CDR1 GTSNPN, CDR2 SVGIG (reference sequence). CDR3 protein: CAWTGSYEQYF. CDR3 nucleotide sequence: TGTGCCTGGACAGGCTCCTACGAGCAGTACTTC. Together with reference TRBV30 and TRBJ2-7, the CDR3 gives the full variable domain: SQTIHQWPATLVQPVGSPLSLECTVEGTSNPNLYWYRQAAGRGLQLLFYSVGIGQISSEVPQNLSASRPQDRQFILSSKKLLLSDSGFYLCAWTGSYEQYFGPGTRLTVT.

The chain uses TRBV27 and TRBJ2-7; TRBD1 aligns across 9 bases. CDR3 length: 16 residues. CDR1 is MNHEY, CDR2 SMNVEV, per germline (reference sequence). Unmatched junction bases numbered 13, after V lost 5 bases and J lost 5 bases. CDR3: CASSPLPPGQGHEQYF. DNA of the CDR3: TGTGCCAGCAGTCCTTTACCCCCGGGACAGGGCCACGAGCAGTACTTC.

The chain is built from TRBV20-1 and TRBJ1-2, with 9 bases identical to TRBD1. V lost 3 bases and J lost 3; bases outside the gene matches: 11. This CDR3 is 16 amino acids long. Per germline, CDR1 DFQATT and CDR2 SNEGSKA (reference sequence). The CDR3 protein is CSASVEQGAPYYGYTF. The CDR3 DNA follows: TGCAGTGCTAGTGTCGAACAGGGGGCGCCTTACTATGGCTACACCTTC.

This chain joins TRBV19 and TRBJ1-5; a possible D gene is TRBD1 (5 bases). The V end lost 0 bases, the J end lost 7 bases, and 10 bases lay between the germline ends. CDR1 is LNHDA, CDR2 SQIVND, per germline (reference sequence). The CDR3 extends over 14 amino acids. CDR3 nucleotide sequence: TGTGCCAGTAGTATAGAAGGGGTGGACCAGCCCCAGCATTTT. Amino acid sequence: CASSIEGVDQPQHF.

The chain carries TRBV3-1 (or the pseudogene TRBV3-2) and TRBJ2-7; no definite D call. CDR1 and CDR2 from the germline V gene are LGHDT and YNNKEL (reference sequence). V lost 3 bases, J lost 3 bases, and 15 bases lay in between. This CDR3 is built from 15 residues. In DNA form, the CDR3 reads TGTGCCAGCAGCCAGAGCCGATTCAACCTCTACGAGCAGTACTTC. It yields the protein CASSQSRFNLYEQYF.

CDR3 sequence reads: CASSSLQGIGGYTF. CDR3 DNA sequence: TGTGCCAGCAGCTCCTTACAGGGGATAGGTGGCTACACCTTC. V usage is TRBV5-4 and J usage is TRBJ1-2; 7 positions agree with TRBD1. Unmatched junction bases numbered 9, after V lost 3 bases and J lost 7 bases. The germline gives CDR1 SGHNT, CDR2 YYREEE (reference sequence). CDR3 length equals 14 residues.

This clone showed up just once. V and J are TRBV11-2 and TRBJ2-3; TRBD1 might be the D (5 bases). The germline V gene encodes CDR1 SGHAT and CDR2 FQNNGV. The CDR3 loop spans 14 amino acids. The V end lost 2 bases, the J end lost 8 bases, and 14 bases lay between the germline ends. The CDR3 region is CASSLSRQTGTQYF. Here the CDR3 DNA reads TGTGCCAGCAGCTTATCTCGACAGACCGGTACGCAGTATTTT.

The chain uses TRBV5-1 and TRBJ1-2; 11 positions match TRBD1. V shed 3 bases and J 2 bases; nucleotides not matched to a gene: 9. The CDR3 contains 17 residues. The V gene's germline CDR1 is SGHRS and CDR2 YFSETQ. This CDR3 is CASSSSGRTGGNYGYTF. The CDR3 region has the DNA TGCGCCAGCAGCTCATCGGGCCGGACAGGGGGCAACTATGGCTACACCTTC. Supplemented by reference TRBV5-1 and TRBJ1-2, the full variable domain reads KAGVTQTPRYLIKTRGQQVTLSCSPISGHRSVSWYQQTPGQGLQFLFEYFSETQRNKGNFPGRFSGRQFSNSRSEMNVSTLELGDSALYLCASSSSGRTGGNYGYTFGSGTRLTVV.

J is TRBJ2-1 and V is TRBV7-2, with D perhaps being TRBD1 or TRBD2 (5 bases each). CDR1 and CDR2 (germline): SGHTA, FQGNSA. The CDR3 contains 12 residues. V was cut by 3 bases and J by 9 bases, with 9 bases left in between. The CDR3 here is CASSLGRTEQFF. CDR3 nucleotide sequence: TGTGCCAGCAGCTTGGGACGGACTGAGCAGTTCTTC. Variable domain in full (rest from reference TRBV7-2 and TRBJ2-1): GAGVSQSPSNKVTEKGKDVELRCDPISGHTALYWYRQSLGQGLEFLIYFQGNSAPDKSGLPSDRFSAERTGGSVSTLTIQRTQQEDSAVYLCASSLGRTEQFFGPGTRLTVL.

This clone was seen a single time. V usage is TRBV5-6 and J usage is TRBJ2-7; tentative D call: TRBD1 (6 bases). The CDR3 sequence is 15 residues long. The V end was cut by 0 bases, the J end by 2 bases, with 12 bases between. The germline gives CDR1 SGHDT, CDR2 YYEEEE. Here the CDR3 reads CASSLDIGQTYEQYF. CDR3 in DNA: TGTGCCAGCAGCTTGGACATAGGACAGACCTACGAGCAGTACTTC.

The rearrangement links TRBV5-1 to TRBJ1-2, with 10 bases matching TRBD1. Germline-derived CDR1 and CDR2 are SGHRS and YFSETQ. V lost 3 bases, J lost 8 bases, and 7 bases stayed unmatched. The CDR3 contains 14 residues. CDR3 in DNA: TGCGCCAGCAGCTCGACAGGGGGCTCGGAGGGCTACACCTTC. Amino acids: CASSSTGGSEGYTF.

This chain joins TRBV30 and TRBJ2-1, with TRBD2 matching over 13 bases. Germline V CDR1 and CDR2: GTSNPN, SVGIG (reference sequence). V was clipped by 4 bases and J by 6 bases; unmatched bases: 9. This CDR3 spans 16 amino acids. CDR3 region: CAWTRRWTSGGNEQFF. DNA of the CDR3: TGTGCCTGGACCCGCCGGTGGACTAGCGGGGGCAATGAGCAGTTCTTC. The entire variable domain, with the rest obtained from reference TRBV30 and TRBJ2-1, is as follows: SQTIHQWPATLVQPVGSPLSLECTVEGTSNPNLYWYRQAAGRGLQLLFYSVGIGQISSEVPQNLSASRPQDRQFILSSKKLLLSDSGFYLCAWTRRWTSGGNEQFFGPGTRLTVL.

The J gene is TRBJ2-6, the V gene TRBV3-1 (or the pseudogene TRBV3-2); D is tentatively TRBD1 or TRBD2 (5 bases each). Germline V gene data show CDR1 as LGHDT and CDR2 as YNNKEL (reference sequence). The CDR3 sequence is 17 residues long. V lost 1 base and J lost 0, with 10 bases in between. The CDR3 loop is CASSQGGSSSGANVLTF. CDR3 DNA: TGTGCCAGCAGCCAAGGGGGGTCTAGCTCTGGGGCCAACGTCCTGACTTTC.

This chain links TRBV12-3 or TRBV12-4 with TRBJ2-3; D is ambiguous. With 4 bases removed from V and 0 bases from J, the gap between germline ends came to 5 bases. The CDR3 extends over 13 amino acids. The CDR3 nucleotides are TGTGCCAGCAGTTCCTCGAGCACAGATACGCAGTATTTT. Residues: CASSSSSTDTQYF.

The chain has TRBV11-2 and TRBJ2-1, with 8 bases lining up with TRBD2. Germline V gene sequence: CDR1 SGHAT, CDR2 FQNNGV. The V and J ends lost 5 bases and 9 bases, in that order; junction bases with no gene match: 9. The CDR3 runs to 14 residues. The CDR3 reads CASSPGLGQTEQFF. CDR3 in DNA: TGTGCCAGCAGCCCGGGACTAGGACAAACTGAGCAGTTCTTC.

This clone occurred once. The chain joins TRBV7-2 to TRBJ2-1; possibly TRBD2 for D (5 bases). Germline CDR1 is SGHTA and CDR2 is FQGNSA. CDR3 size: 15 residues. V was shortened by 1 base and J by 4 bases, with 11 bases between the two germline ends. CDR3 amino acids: CASSLGGQVYNEQFF. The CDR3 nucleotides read TGTGCCAGCAGCTTAGGAGGGCAGGTATACAATGAGCAGTTCTTC. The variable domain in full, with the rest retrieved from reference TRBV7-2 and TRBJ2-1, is GAGVSQSPSNKVTEKGKDVELRCDPISGHTALYWYRQSLGQGLEFLIYFQGNSAPDKSGLPSDRFSAERTGGSVSTLTIQRTQQEDSAVYLCASSLGGQVYNEQFFGPGTRLTVL.

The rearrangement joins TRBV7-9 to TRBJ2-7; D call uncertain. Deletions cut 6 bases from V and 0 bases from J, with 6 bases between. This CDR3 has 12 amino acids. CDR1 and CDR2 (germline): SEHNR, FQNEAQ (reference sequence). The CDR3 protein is CASSYDSYEQYF. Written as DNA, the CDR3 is TGTGCCAGCAGTTACGACTCCTACGAGCAGTACTTC.

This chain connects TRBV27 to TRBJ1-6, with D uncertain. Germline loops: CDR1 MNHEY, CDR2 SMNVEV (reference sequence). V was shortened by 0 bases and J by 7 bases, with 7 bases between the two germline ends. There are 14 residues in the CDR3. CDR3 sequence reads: CASSLSSQNSPLHF. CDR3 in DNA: TGTGCCAGCAGTTTATCGAGTCAGAATTCACCCCTCCACTTT.

The CDR3 protein is CASSHGGGWDTEAFF. The CDR3 DNA reads TGTGCCAGCAGCCACGGCGGGGGATGGGACACTGAAGCTTTCTTT. J is TRBJ1-1 and V is TRBV4-2, with a possible D match to TRBD1 (5 bases). CDR1 and CDR2 (germline): LGHNA, YNFKEQ. The ends were cut back, 3 bases at V and 3 bases at J, with 14 bases in the middle. The CDR3 runs to 15 residues.

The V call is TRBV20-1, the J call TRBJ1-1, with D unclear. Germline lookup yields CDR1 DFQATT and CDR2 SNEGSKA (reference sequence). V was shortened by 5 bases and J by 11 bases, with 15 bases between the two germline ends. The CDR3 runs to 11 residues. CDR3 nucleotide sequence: TGCAGTGCTCCGATCCAATACGAGGCTTTCTTT. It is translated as CSAPIQYEAFF.

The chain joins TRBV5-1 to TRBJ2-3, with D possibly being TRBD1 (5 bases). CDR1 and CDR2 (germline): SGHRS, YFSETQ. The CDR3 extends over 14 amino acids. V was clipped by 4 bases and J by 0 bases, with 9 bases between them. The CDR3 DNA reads TGCGCCAGCAGCATCGCAGGGAGCACAGATACGCAGTATTTT. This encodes CASSIAGSTDTQYF.

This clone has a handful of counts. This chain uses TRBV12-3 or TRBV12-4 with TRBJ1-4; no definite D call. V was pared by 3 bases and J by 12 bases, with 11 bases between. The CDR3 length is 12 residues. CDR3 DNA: TGTGCCAGCAGTTTTCCCCGGGAGGAACTGTTTTTT. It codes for CASSFPREELFF.

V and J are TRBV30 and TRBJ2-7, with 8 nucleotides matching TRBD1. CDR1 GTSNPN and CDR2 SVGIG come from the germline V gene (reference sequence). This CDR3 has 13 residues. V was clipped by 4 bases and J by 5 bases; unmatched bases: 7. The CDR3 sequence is CAWTGQGRNEQYF. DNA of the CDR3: TGTGCCTGGACTGGACAGGGCCGCAACGAGCAGTACTTC.